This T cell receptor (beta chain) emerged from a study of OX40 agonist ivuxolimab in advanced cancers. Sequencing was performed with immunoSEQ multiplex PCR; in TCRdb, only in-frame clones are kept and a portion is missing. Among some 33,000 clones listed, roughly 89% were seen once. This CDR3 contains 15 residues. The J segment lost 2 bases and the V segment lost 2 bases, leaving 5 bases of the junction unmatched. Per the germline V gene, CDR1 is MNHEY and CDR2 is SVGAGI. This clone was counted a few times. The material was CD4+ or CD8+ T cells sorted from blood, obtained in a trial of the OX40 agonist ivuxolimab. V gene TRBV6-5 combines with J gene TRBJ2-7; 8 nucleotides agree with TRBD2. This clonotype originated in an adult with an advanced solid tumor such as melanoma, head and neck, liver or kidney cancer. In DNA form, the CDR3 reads TGTGCCAGCAGTTACGTTACTAGCGGTACCTACGAGCAGTACTTC. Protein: CASSYVTSGTYEQYF.